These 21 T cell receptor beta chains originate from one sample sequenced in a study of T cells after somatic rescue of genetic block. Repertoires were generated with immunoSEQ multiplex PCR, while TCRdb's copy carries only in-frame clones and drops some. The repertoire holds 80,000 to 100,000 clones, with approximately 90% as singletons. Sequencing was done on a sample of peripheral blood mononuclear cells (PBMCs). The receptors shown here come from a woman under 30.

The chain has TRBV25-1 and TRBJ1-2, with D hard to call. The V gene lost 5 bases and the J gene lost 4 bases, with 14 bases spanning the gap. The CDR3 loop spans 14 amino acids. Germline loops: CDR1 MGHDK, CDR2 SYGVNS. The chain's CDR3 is CASSLGGLGYGYTF. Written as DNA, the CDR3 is TGTGCCAGCAGTTTGGGAGGTTTGGGCTATGGCTACACCTTC.

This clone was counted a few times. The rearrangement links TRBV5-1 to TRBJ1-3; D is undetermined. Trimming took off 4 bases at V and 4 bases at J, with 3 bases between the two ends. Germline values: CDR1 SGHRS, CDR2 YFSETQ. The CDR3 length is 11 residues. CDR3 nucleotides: TGCGCCAGCAGCGACGGAAACACCATATATTTT. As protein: CASSDGNTIYF.

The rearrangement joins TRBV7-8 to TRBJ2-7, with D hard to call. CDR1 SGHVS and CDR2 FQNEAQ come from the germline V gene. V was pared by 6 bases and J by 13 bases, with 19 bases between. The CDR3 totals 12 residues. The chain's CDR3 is CASRRLVDLHYF. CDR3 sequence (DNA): TGTGCCAGCAGGAGGCTTGTGGACCTACATTACTTC.

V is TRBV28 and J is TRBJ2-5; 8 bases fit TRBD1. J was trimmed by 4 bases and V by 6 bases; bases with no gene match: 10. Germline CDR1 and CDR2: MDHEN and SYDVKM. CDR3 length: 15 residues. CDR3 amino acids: CASSATGGRPETQYF. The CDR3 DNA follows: TGTGCCAGCAGCGCAACAGGGGGACGGCCAGAGACCCAGTACTTC.

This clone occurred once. CDR3 residues: CASSPGSEQFF. The CDR3, as DNA: TGTGCCAGCTCACCCGGAAGTGAGCAGTTCTTC. This chain uses TRBV18 with TRBJ2-1; unclear D gene. This CDR3 has 11 residues. V was pared by 3 bases and J by 9 bases, with 6 bases between. Germline CDR1 is KGHSH and CDR2 is LQKENI. Variable domain in full (rest from reference TRBV18 and TRBJ2-1): NAGVMQNPRHLVRRRGQEARLRCSPMKGHSHVYWYRQLPEEGLKFMVYLQKENIIDESGMPKERFSAEFPKEGPSILRIQQVVRGDSAAYFCASSPGSEQFFGPGTRLTVL.

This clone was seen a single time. The CDR3 DNA reads as TGTGCCAGTAGTAGCCGCGGGACTAACTCCTACGAGCAGTACTTC. Encoded protein: CASSSRGTNSYEQYF. J is TRBJ2-7 and V is TRBV19; TRBD2 aligns across 7 bases. The CDR3 contains 15 residues. The V gene end was trimmed by 4 bases and the J gene end by 0 bases; junction bases not matched to a gene: 6. The germline CDR1 and CDR2 sequences are LNHDA and SQIVND (reference sequence). Full variable domain (outside the CDR3, taken from reference TRBV19 and TRBJ2-7): DGGITQSPKYLFRKEGQNVTLSCEQNLNHDAMYWYRQDPGQGLRLIYYSQIVNDFQKGDIAEGYSVSREKKESFPLTVTSAQKNPTAFYLCASSSRGTNSYEQYFGPGTRLTVT.

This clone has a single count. The CDR3 region has the DNA TGCGCCAGCAGCGGGTCTATAAATCGGGAGCAGTTCTTC. It translates to CASSGSINREQFF. J is TRBJ2-1 and V is TRBV10-2, with D unresolved. The V end was cut by 6 bases, the J end by 10 bases, with 16 bases between. The germline V gene encodes CDR1 WSHSY and CDR2 SAAADI. This CDR3 spans 13 amino acids.

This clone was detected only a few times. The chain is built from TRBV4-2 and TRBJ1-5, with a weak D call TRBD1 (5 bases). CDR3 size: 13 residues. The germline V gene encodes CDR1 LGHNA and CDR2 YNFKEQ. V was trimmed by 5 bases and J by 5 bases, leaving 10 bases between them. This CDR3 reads CASSRDRYQPQHF. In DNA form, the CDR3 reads TGTGCCAGCAGCAGGGACCGCTATCAGCCCCAGCATTTT.

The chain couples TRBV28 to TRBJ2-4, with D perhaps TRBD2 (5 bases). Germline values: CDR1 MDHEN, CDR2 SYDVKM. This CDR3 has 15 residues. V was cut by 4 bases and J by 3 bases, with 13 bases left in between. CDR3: CASSSPSRNKNIQYF. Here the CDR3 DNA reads TGTGCCAGCAGTTCCCCTAGCAGGAACAAAAACATTCAGTACTTC.

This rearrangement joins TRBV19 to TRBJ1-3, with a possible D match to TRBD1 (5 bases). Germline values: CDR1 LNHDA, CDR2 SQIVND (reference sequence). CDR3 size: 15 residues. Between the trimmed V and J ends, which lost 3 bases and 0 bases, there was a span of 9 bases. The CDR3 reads CASSIRGPSGNTIYF. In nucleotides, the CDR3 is TGTGCCAGTAGTATCCGGGGCCCCTCTGGAAACACCATATATTTT.

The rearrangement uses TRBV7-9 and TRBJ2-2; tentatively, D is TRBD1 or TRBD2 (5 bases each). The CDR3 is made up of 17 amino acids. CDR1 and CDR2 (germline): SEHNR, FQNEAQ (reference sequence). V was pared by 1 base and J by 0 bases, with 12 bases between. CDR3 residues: CASSLVGGDSNTGELFF. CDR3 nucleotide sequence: TGTGCCAGCAGCTTAGTTGGGGGAGACTCGAACACCGGGGAGCTGTTTTTT.

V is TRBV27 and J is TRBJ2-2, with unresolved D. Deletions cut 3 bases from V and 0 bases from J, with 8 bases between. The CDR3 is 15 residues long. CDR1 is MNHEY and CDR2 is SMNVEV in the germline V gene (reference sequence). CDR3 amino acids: CASSFGTTNTGELFF. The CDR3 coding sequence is TGTGCCAGCAGTTTTGGCACCACGAACACCGGGGAGCTGTTTTTT.

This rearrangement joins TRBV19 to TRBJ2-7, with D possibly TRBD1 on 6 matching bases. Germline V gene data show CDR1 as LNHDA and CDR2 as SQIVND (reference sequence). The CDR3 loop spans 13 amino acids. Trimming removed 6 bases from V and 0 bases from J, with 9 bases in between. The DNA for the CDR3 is TGTGCCAGTAGCAGGGGCTACTCCTACGAGCAGTACTTC. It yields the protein CASSRGYSYEQYF.

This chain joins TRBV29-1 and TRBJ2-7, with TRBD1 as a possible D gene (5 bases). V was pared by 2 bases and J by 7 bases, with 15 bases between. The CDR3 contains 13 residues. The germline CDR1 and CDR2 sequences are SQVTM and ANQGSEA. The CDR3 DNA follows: TGCAGCGTTGAATCCCAAGGGGCGGAGGAGCAGTACTTC. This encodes CSVESQGAEEQYF.

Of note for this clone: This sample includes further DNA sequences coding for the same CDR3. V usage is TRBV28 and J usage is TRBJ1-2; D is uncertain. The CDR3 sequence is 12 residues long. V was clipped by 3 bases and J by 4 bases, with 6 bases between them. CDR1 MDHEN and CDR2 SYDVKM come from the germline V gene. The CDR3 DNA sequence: TGTGCCAGCAGTTTGCGTGGCTATGGCTACACCTTC. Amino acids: CASSLRGYGYTF.

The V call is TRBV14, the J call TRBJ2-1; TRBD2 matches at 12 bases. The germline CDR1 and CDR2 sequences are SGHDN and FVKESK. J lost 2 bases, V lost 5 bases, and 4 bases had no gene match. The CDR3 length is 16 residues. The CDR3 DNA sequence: TGTGCCAGCAGCAGACTAGCGGGGGAAGCCTACAATGAGCAGTTCTTC. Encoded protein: CASSRLAGEAYNEQFF.

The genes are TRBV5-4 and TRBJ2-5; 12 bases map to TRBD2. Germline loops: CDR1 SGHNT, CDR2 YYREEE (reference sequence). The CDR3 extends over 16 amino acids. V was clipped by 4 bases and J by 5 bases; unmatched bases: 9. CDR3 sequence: CASSLPRLAGGETQYF. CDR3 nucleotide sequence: TGTGCCAGCAGCCTACCCCGTCTAGCGGGAGGGGAGACCCAGTACTTC.

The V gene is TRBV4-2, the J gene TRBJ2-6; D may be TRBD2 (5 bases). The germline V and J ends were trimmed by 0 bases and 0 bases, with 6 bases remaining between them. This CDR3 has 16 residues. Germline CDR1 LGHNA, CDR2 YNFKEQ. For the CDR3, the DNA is TGTGCCAGCAGCCAAGATCGGGACTCTGGGGCCAACGTCCTGACTTTC. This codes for CASSQDRDSGANVLTF.

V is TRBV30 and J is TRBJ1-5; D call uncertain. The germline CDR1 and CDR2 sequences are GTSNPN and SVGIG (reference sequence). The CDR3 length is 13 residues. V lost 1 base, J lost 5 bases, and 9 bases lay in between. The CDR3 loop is CAWSAAGDQPQHF. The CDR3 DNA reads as TGTGCCTGGAGTGCGGCAGGCGATCAGCCCCAGCATTTT.

CDR3 sequence: CASSPGLASYNEQFF. DNA for the CDR3: TGTGCCAGCTCACCGGGACTAGCTTCCTACAATGAGCAGTTCTTC. V gene TRBV18 combines with J gene TRBJ2-1; 9 nucleotides match TRBD2. The germline CDR1 and CDR2 sequences are KGHSH and LQKENI. Trimming took 3 bases from V and 1 from J; bases not matched to a gene: 1. There are 15 residues in the CDR3.

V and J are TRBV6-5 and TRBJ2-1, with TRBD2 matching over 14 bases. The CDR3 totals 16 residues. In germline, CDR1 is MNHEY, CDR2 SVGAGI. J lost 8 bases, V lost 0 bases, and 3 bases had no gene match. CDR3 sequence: CASSYSGTSGSDEQFF. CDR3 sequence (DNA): TGTGCCAGCAGTTACTCGGGGACTAGCGGGAGCGATGAGCAGTTCTTC.